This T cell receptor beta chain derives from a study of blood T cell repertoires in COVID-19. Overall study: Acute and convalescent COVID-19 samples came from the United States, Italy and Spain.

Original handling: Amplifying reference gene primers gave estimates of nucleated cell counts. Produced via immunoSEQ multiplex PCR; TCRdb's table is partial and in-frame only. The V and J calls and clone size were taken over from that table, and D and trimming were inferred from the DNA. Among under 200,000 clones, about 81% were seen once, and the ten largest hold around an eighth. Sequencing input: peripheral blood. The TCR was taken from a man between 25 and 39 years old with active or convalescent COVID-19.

CDR3 sequence reads: CAWTRVPNNEQFF. The CDR3 region has the DNA TGTGCCTGGACGCGGGTACCAAACAATGAGCAGTTCTTC. The chain recombines TRBV30 with TRBJ2-1; D is possibly TRBD2 (5 bases). V lost 4 bases, J lost 5 bases, and 12 bases lay in between. The CDR3 length is 13 residues. Germline values: CDR1 GTSNPN, CDR2 SVGIG (reference sequence).